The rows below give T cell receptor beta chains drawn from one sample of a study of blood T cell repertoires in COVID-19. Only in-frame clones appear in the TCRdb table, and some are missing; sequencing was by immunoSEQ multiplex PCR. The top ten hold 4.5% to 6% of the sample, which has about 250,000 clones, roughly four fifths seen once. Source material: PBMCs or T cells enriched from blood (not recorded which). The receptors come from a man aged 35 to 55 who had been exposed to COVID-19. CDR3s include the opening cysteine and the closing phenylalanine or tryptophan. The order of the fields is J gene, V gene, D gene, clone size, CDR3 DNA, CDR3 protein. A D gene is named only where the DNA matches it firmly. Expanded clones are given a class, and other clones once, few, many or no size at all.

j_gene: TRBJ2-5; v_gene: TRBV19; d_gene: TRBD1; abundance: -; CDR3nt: TGTGCCAGTACCGAACGGGACAGGGGGGGAGAGACCCAGTACTTC; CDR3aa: CASTERDRGGETQYF
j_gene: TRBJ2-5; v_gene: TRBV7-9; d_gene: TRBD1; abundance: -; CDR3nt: TGTGCCAGCAGCATAAACAGGGGGCGGGAGACCCAGTACTTC; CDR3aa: CASSINRGRETQYF
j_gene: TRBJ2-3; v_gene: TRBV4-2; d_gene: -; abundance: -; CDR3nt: TGTGCCAGCAGCCACACACCGAACACAGATACGCAGTATTTT; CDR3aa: CASSHTPNTDTQYF
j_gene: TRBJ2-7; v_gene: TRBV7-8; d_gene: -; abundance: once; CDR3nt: TGTGCCAGCAGGCAGACTAGGGACCACGAGCAGTACTTC; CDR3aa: CASRQTRDHEQYF
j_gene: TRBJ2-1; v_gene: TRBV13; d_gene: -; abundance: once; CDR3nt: TGTGCCAGCAGCTTACGTCGGGGCGGGGCAAAGTTCTTTGGGCAGTTCTTC; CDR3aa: CASSLRRGGAKFFGQFF
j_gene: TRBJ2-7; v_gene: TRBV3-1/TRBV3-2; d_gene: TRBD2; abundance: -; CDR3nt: TGTGCCAGCAGCCCTAGCGGGACATCCTACGAGCAGTACTTC; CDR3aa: CASSPSGTSYEQYF
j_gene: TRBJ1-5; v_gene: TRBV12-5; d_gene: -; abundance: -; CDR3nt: TGTGCTAGTGGTTTCGGACAGTCAAGCAATCAGCCCCAGCATTTT; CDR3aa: CASGFGQSSNQPQHF
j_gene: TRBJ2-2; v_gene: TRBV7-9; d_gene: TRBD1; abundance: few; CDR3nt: TGTGCCAGCAGCTCCAAGGGGGACAGGCCTCACCGGGAGCTGTTTTTT; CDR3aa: CASSSKGDRPHRELFF
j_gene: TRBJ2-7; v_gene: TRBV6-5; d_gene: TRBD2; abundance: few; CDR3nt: TGTGCCAGCAGGCGAGAAGTAGCGGGGTCCTACGAGCAGTACTTC; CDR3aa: CASRREVAGSYEQYF
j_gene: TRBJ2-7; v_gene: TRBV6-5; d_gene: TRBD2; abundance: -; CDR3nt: TGTGCCAGCAGTTATGGGACTAGGGTCTACGAGCAGTACTTC; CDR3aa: CASSYGTRVYEQYF
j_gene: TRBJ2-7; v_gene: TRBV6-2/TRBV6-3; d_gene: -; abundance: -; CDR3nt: TGTGCCAGCAGTTACCCGATAAAGGCCGCAGTGGTCTCGGGCTCCTACGAGCAGTACTTC; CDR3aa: CASSYPIKAAVVSGSYEQYF
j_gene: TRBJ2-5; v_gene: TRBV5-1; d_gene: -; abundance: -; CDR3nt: TGCGCCAGCAGCTTCAGTCAGGACCGGGGAGAGACCCAGTACTTC; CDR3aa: CASSFSQDRGETQYF
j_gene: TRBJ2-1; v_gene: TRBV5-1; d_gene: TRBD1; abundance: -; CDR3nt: TGCGCCAGCAGTTTTACACCGGGACAGGGGTCGTTCTTC; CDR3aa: CASSFTPGQGSFF
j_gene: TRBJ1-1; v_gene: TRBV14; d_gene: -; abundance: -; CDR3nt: TGTGCCAGCAGCTATCGCAGGGTGAGAACTGAAGCTTTCTTT; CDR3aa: CASSYRRVRTEAFF
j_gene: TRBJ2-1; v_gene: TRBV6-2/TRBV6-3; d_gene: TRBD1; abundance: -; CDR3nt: TGTGCCAGCAGTTACCTCCCGGACAGGGGGGGTGAGCAGTTCTTC; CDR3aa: CASSYLPDRGGEQFF
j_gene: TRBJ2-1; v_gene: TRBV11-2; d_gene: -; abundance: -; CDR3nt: TGTGCCAGCAGCTACCGGGATGGTATGAATGAGCAGTTCTTC; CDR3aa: CASSYRDGMNEQFF
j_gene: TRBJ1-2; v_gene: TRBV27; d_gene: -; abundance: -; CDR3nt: TGTGCCAGCAGTCCTCCGACAGGAATCGGCTACACCTTC; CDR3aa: CASSPPTGIGYTF
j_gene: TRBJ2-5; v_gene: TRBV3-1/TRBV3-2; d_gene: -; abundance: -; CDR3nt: TGTGCCAGCAGCCAAGACATGGGGGGAGAGACCCAGTACTTC; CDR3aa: CASSQDMGGETQYF
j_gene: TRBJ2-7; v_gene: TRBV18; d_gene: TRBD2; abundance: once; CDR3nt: TGTGCCAGCTCACCAGGCGGGGGTGGTCACGAGCAGTACTTC; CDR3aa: CASSPGGGGHEQYF
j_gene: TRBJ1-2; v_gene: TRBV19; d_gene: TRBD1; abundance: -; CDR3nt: TGTGCCAGTAGTACCCACCGGGACAGTCGATCCTACACCTTC; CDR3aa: CASSTHRDSRSYTF
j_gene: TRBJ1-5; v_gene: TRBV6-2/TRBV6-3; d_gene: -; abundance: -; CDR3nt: TGTGCCAGCAGTTACCTAATAAACGACAGGAACACGTTAATCGGTCAGCCCCAGCATTTT; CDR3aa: CASSYLINDRNTLIGQPQHF
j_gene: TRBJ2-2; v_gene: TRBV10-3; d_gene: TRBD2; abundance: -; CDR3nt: TGTGCCATCACCCAGGGGGGACTAGCGGGAGACACCGGGGAGCTGTTTTTT; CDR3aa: CAITQGGLAGDTGELFF
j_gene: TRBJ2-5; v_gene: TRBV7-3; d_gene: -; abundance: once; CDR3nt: TGTGCCAGCAGCTTAAGCGGGGCGTACCAAGAGACCCAGTACTTC; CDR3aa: CASSLSGAYQETQYF
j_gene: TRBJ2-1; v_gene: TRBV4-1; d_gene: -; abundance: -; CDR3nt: TGCGCCAGCAGCCAACAAACCCTGGGGCGGGAACGCCTAGAGCAGTTCTTC; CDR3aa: CASSQQTLGRERLEQFF
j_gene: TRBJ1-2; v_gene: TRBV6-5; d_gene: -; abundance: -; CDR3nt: TGTGCCAGCAGTTACTCGGGCAGGGCTTATGGCTACACCTTC; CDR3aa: CASSYSGRAYGYTF
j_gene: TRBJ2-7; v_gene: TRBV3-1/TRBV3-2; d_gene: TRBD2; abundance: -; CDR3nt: TGTGCCAGCAGCCTTCAGACTAGCGGGAGGGTGTACGAGCAGTACTTC; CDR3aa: CASSLQTSGRVYEQYF
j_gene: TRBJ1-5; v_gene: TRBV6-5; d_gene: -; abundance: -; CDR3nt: TGTGCCAGCACCGCAGGGGATAATCAGCCCCAGCATTTT; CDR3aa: CASTAGDNQPQHF
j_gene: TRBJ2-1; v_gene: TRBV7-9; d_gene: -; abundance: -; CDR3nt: TGTGCCAGCACCGCGTTCAGGGTTAATGAGCAGTTCTTC; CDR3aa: CASTAFRVNEQFF
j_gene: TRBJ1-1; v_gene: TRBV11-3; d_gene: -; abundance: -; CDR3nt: TGTGCCAGCAGCGTACAGGGGAACACTGAAGCTTTCTTT; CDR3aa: CASSVQGNTEAFF
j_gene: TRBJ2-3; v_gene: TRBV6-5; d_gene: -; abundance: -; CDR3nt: TGTGCCAGCAGTTACGAGGGAGATACGCAGTATTTT; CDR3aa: CASSYEGDTQYF
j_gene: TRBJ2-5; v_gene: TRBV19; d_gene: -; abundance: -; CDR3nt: TGTGCCAGTTTGGGAGGCCGGCAAGAGACCCAGTACTTC; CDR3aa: CASLGGRQETQYF
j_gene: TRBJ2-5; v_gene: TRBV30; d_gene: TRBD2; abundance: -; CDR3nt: TGTGCCTGGAGTGTCGGTAGCGGGGTTCAAGAGACCCAGTACTTC; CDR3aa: CAWSVGSGVQETQYF
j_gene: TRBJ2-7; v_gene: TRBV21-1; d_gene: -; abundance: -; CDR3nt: TGTGCCAGCAGCAAAATATCGCGGTGGACAGGGGATGCCCACTACGAGCAGTACTTC; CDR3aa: CASSKISRWTGDAHYEQYF
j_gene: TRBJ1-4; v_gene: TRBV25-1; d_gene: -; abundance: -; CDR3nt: TGTGCCAGCAGTGAATTGGGCGGAGGAGAGAATGAAAAACTGTTTTTT; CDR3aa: CASSELGGGENEKLFF
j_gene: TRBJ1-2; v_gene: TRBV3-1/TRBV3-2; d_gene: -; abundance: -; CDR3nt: TGTGCCAGCAGCCCAAGCCAGCGGGGGGCGGTTGGCTACACCTTC; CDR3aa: CASSPSQRGAVGYTF
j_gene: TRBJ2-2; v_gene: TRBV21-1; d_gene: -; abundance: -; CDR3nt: TGTGCCAGCAGCAGCCCGGGCGGGGAGCTGTTTTTT; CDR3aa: CASSSPGGELFF
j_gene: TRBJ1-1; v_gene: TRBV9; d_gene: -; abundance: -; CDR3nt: TGTGCCAGCAGCGTAGTTGGGGCCTATGAAGCTTTCTTT; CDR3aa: CASSVVGAYEAFF
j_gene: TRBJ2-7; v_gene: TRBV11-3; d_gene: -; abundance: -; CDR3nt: TGTGCCAGCACCCCCCTAGGGGATTCCTACGAGCAGTACTTC; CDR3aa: CASTPLGDSYEQYF
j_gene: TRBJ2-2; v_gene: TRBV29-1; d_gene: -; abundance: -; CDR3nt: TGCAGCGGGAGTGCGGACACCGGGGAGCTGTTTTTT; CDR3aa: CSGSADTGELFF
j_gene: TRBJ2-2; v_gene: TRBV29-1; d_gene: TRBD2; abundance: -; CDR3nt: TGCAGCGTTGTCGAACTAGCGGGAGGTGGGACCGGGGAGCTGTTTTTT; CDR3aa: CSVVELAGGGTGELFF
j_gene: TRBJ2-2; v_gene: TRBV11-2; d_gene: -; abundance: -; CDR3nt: TGTGCCAGCGTCGAAACGACGGACAGAAGTGGGGAGCTGTTTTTT; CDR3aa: CASVETTDRSGELFF
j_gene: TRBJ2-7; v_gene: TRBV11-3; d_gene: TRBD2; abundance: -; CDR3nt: TGCGCCAGCAGCTTAGAAGACCGGGACTATCTTTCCTACGAGCAGTACTTC; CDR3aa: CASSLEDRDYLSYEQYF
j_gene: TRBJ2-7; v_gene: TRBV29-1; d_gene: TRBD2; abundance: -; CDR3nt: TGCAGCGTTGGATTAACTAGCGGGAGGATCACCTACGAGCAGTACTTC; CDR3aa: CSVGLTSGRITYEQYF
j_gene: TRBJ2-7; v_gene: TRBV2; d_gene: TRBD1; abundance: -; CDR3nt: TGTGCCAGCAGTGTGTTCGGGACAGGGGGCGACGAGCAGTACTTC; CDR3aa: CASSVFGTGGDEQYF
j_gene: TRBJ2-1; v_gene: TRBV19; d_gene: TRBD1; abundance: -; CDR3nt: TGTGCCACGACGTCCCGGTGGGACAGGGGAGACAATGAGCAGTTCTTC; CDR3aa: CATTSRWDRGDNEQFF
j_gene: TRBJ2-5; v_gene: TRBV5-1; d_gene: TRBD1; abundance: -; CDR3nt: TGCGCCAGCAGCTTTGACAGGGCCCAAGAGACCCAGTACTTC; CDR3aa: CASSFDRAQETQYF
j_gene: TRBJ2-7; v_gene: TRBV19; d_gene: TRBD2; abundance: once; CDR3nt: TGTGCCAGTAGTATAGGGGCTAGCGGGATGTCCTACGAGCAGTACTTC; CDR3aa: CASSIGASGMSYEQYF
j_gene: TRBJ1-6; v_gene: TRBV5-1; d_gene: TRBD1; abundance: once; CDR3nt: TGCGCCAGCAGCACAGCAGGACAGGGGAGTAGTAATTCACCCCTCCACTTT; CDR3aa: CASSTAGQGSSNSPLHF
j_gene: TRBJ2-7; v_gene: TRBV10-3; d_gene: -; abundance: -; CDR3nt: TGTGCCATCAGTGAGTCGGTGGGAGACTACGAGCAGTACTTC; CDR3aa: CAISESVGDYEQYF
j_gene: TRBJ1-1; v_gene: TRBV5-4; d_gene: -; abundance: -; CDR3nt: TGTGCCAGCAGCTTCGACAAGAACACTGAAGCTTTCTTT; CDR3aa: CASSFDKNTEAFF